This paragraph covers one TCR beta chain sequence. This clone was observed a handful of times. The specificity of this receptor is unknown. No much larger clone exists at a distance of one base, and base qualities are not known. This entry is derived from a study of cytomegalovirus exposure and HLA in healthy donors (dated 2017 in TCRdb). Concerning the study at large: In an earlier analysis of about 560 of the donors, under 300 Gb of sequence data and approximately 120 million unique TCR beta sequences from 150 million to 200 million T cells were reported. In the later analysis, no new phenotypic data were used to find candidate immune exposures; instead, reliance was placed on TCR beta sequences and their occurrence across donors. The aim of the study was to test whether cataloging public T cell receptors could identify signatures of past pathogen exposure. A later genetic analysis took genome-wide SNP genotypes for 398 of the 666 donors and used that subset as a discovery cohort. Every repertoire in the discovery cohort had been generated on one and the same sequencing platform. A later analysis re-analyzed previously published TCR beta repertoires from 600 to 850 donors and added high-resolution HLA genotyping to study TCR occurrence patterns. Typing coverage differed by locus: A, B, C, DRB1 and DQB1 were typed in about 620-630 donors, DQA1 in 500 to 550, DPA1 in approximately 610, and DPB1 in around 490. In an earlier analysis of several hundred of the donors, high-throughput TCR beta sequencing was used to judge whether each TCR beta V gene segment behaved as functional or pseudogenic. Donor age, sex, ethnicity and CMV serostatus were compiled together with the repertoire data. To predict cytomegalovirus infection status, the study brought together high-throughput TCR immunosequencing, statistical association of individual TCRs with disease status, and machine learning. Both class I and class II loci were covered by HLA typing, at four-digit resolution. Four to six DR-DQ haplotypes were handled as single units for association and clustering, since linkage in the cohort was strong. The study used immunosequencing to profile the T cell repertoires of approximately 650 subjects and linked those repertoires to cytomegalovirus serostatus. Among almost 400 genotyped donors of the cohort, an average of approximately 240,000 unique TCR beta nucleotide sequences were sequenced per donor, 15% to 20% of them non-productive. Besides the first cohort of hundreds of subjects, a separate validation cohort made up of over a hundred different subjects was used. About 300 gigabases of sequencing data and roughly 90 million unique TCR sequences were included in an early release covering around 650 HLA-typed donors. The genetic ancestry cluster associated with self-reported Caucasian donors included roughly four fifths of the 350 to 500 genotyped donors.

In total, approximately 610 healthy bone marrow donors made up the cohort. At the time of sampling, every cohort member was nominally healthy, though immune exposures that went unrecorded were likely present. The donor was CMV seronegative and was included in the group of several hundred seronegative cohort members. Every donor gave a peripheral blood sample, and the peripheral blood mononuclear cells from that sample were used for TCR beta sequencing. The Qiagen DNeasy Blood Extraction Kit was used to extract genomic DNA from the blood cell samples. What the work shows at the level of the full study, not this receptor alone: The study listed approximately 150 TCR beta chains as associated with cytomegalovirus. Roughly 15 rarely observed V segments, including chromosome 9 orphons, were excluded from the earlier analysis of a few hundred of the donors because counts were too low. Strong co-occurrence of HLA alleles, especially DR and DQ, made assigning TCR associations to individual alleles difficult. Because the 87-base-pair reads could not distinguish some IMGT-functional V segments, including TRBV6-2 and TRBV6-3, those segments were excluded. A later analysis associated around 16,000 TCR beta sequences with specific HLA alleles at a false discovery rate of 0.05. The presence/absence analyses assumed that sequencing depth was roughly uniform across donors, and that assumption may not be true. A further reported finding was that TCR beta sequences accurately predicted the HLA-A and HLA-B alleles for most subjects in the first cohort. In this cohort, only TCR beta chains were sequenced, and detectable features were limited by the absence of alpha or paired-chain data. A group of highly shared sequence variants was considered likely to be a technical artifact of the sequencing pipeline. An association between a missense DCLRE1C variant and V-gene and J-gene trimming of TCR beta chains was found in a later genetic analysis and replicated in an independent cohort. A few of the identified cytomegalovirus-associated TCR beta chains were confirmed in vitro to be specific for cytomegalovirus antigens. Because HLA typing was unavailable for some donors at each locus, only the typed subset was used in association tests. According to a later analysis, parvovirus B19, influenza, CMV and Epstein-Barr virus appeared linked to several top co-occurrence clusters. Most CMV-associated TCR beta chains appeared to be HLA-restricted in a later analysis, and the HLA associations seemed to be driven largely by CMV exposure. Most TCR sequences were observed very rarely across donors, whereas some public TCRs were present in many individuals. It was suggested by the authors that the approach could potentially be generalized to other disease states and immunological phenotypes. In a later genetic analysis, fewer N-insertions in productive TCRs were reported among donors in an Asian-associated ancestry cluster than the roughly 640-donor mean. Immune exposure information for the cohort was limited to CMV serostatus. In an earlier analysis of fewer than 700 of the donors, most TCR beta V segments appeared in productive rearrangements about 87% or about 30% of the time, broadly matching IMGT annotations. In a later analysis, TCR association rates were found to vary across HLA loci, with the most associated TCRs seen for DRB1 alleles and the fewest for HLA-C alleles. Correlated functional status among segregating V segments might reflect linkage disequilibrium, but an unknown experimental factor could not be ruled out. A later analysis found that HLA-associated TCR beta chains were more clonally expanded and had lower generation probabilities than equally common non-associated chains. The classifier was reported to diagnose cytomegalovirus status with high specificity and sensitivity in both the original and validation cohorts.

In the germline V gene, CDR1 corresponds to SGHRS and CDR2 to YFSETQ. V is trimmed back by 4 bases and J by 4 bases, and the junction contains 6 bases that no gene match accounts for. The CDR3 sequence holds 15 residues, the cysteine and phenylalanine included. Just the 45-base CDR3 DNA is kept, in frame starting at base 1. The library was generated by the immunoSEQ multiplex PCR assay. For the multiplex PCR, a mixture combining 60 forward primers for TCR Vbeta segments and 13 reverse primers for TCR Jbeta segments was used. A multiplex PCR assay on genomic DNA amplified the CDR3 region of rearranged TCR beta genes. The Illumina HiSeq System was used to sequence the amplified TCR beta libraries as 87-base-pair reads. The original methods were these. A later analysis tallied roughly 76 million unique TCR beta chains across the 666 repertoires, and roughly 11 million of those chains were shared by two or more donors. Raw reads were error-corrected and collapsed into unique sequences with a nearest-neighbor algorithm that merged closely related sequences to remove PCR and sequencing errors. V, D and J gene segments were assigned by aligning CDR3 sequences to IMGT reference sequences. For a sequence to be retained, a match of at least six nucleotides to both a V gene segment and a J gene segment was required. A rearrangement counted as productive if the CDR3 had no stop codons and remained in frame with V and J, and every other rearrangement counted as non-productive. CDR3 was defined by IMGT convention, running from the second conserved V-encoded cysteine to the conserved J-encoded phenylalanine. In an earlier analysis of 500 to 650 of the donors, sequences lacking an unambiguous match to a single V gene segment were excluded. An earlier analysis of some 610 of the donors called V segments functional above 56.7% productive rearrangements and segregating when the between-donor standard deviation exceeded 5%. A statistical classification framework was built to diagnose cytomegalovirus status from the catalog of TCR beta chain sequences. In a later analysis, V and J genes were assigned by comparing TCR nucleotide sequences against IMGT/GENE-DB human TR gene sequences. A later analysis assigned CDR3 sequences and most-parsimonious VDJ recombination scenarios with the TCRdist pipeline. In a later analysis, each TCR beta chain was defined by its CDR3 amino acid sequence together with its V-gene family, and reads lacking a unique V-gene family were excluded. As a way to deal with suspected cross-contamination and a sequencing artifact, a later analysis dropped nearly 600 nucleotide sequences that were highly shared and had low generation probability. For each public chain, a later analysis derived a clonal expansion index from normalized ranks of inferred template counts within each repertoire. A later analysis computed generation probabilities with a VDJ recombination model fitted to out-of-frame rearrangements, and checked the results against IGoR. In a later analysis, hypergeometric tests were used to score TCR-TCR, TCR-HLA and TCR-CMV co-occurrence, with a repertoire-size bias correction applied to TCR pairs. To estimate false discovery rates, a later analysis permuted the HLA or CMV assignments 20 times. In a later analysis, co-occurring TCRs were grouped using DBSCAN, with TCRdist sequence similarity added in when clustering inside HLA-allele-positive subsets. For co-occurrence clustering, repertoires with fewer than 30,000 or more than 120,000 public chains were excluded, along with about five repertoires with anomalous nucleotide sharing. TCRdb mirrors the immuneACCESS table, restricted to in-frame sequences. Some clones are absent from its copies; in checked studies, under half trace to an unresolved V gene, and the reason for the others is unknown. V and J calls and clone size are those listed in that table; D and trimming were worked out from the DNA. The sample yields 150,000 or so clones; about 8.9% were counted once. The ten largest clones take up 1.5% to 2% of the sample.

The receptor's source is a man aged 50-59 years in good health and CMV-seronegative. Sequencing was performed on PBMCs. The sequence links TRBV5-1 to TRBJ1-5; TRBD1 agrees with 9 junctional bases. The sequenced DNA: TGCGCCAGCAGCATAGGACAGGGGAGTAATCAGCCCCAGCATTTT. Its amino acids are CASSIGQGSNQPQHF. The reference TRBV5-1 and TRBJ1-5 proteins fill in what lies around the CDR3, so the full variable domain reads KAGVTQTPRYLIKTRGQQVTLSCSPISGHRSVSWYQQTPGQGLQFLFEYFSETQRNKGNFPGRFSGRQFSNSRSEMNVSTLELGDSALYLCASSIGQGSNQPQHFGDGTRLSIL.